This TCR beta chain comes out of a study of cytomegalovirus exposure and HLA in healthy donors. Study context: Previous work identified roughly 110 million unique TCR beta sequences from about 179 million T cells. General study findings and limits: Among TCR beta chains, those listed as cytomegalovirus-associated numbered under 200. Exclusion as indistinguishable affected some V segments, including TRBV6-2 and TRBV6-3. Analysis was performed later, and it showed HLA-associated TCR beta chains to be more clonally expanded than equally common others.

Details on this clone: What it binds is not known.

PCR involved 60 Vbeta and 13 Jbeta primers. Assay: immunoSEQ multiplex PCR; the TCRdb copy retains only in-frame clones and omits some. Of about 160,000 clones listed, 79% are singletons. The germline V and J ends were trimmed by 2 bases and 9 bases, with 14 bases remaining between them. The germline V gene encodes CDR1 MGHRA and CDR2 YSYEKL. The CDR3 runs 14 residues. Sample: PBMCs. The TCR was taken from a middle-aged man in good health and CMV-seronegative. The chain joins TRBV4-1 to TRBJ2-1, with a possible D match to TRBD1 (6 bases). In nucleotides, the CDR3 is TGCGCCAGCAGCCAATCTCAGGGGTCTGCTGAGCAGTTCTTC. The encoded protein is CASSQSQGSAEQFF.